This T cell receptor (beta chain) was observed in a study of T cell repertoires in cytomegalovirus infection (dated by TCRdb to about 2019). With regard to the full study: The HLA type of each donor mattered for the analysis, because public TCR beta signatures pointed to carriage of CMV infection along with the matching HLA type.

The run used an Illumina HiSeq 1500. In-frame beta chains were kept once TCRdb had trimmed the public reads at Q25 with fastp and called clones with MiXCR. Rows are unified per CDR3 protein, each entry keeping the most common DNA and genes. The sample table records hundreds of thousands of distinct CDR3 sequences; approximately 24% of these occur just once. The ten largest clones add up to 6.5% to 10% of the sample. Overall study outcomes, separate from this receptor: In the ex vivo response, HLA-C-restricted CMV-specific TCR beta clonotypes were dominant, and in two of eight donors the single most frequent clonotype came from this HLA-C-restricted group. In both this cohort and an independent roughly 350-donor cohort, the cumulative frequency of public TCR beta family members distinguished carriers of CMV infection plus the relevant HLA type.

The junction carries 14 bases between V and J, which are trimmed by 1 base and 8 bases respectively. CDR1 is given as SGHVS and CDR2 as FNYEAQ, both from the germline V gene. The CDR3, from cysteine to phenylalanine, totals 14 residues. Just the 42-base CDR3 DNA is kept, in frame starting at base 1. This clonotype was seen repeatedly, ten times or more. The target of this receptor is not known. No qualities accompany the bases; no much larger clone lies one base away. The rearranged segments are TRBV7-6 and TRBJ1-2, and TRBD1 may be the D gene, going by 6 matching bases. Sequencing was performed on CD8+ T cells from PBMCs. This sequence originates from a human donor in good health (CMV status not recorded). Some clones in this sample may be carry-over from other donors' samples. This receptor carries the CDR3 CASSLGAGAEGYTF. Here is the DNA: TGTGCCAGCAGCTTAGGGGCAGGGGCGGAAGGCTACACCTTC.